Below, 5 T cell receptor beta chains from the same sample are listed, as sequenced in a study of cytomegalovirus exposure and HLA in healthy donors. Primers: 60 Vbeta forward and 13 Jbeta reverse. Libraries were prepared by immunoSEQ multiplex PCR; TCRdb keeps only in-frame clonotypes and omits some of them. The sample has 99,000 or so clones; over 60% are singletons. The sequenced sample consisted of PBMCs. All receptors come from a man aged 60-69 years in good health and CMV-seropositive.

A single count supports this clone. The rearrangement links TRBV28 to TRBJ1-5, with D unclear. Trimming pared 7 bases from V and 7 bases from J, leaving 14 bases between. Germline CDR1 reads MDHEN; CDR2 reads SYDVKM. The CDR3 is 13 residues long. This CDR3 reads CASTLERAQPQHF. CDR3 DNA sequence: TGTGCCAGCACCCTAGAGAGGGCCCAGCCCCAGCATTTT.

The chain is built from TRBV9 and TRBJ1-6, with D perhaps TRBD1 (5 bases). Trimming stripped 0 bases from V and 11 bases from J, with 12 bases between. The CDR3 runs to 14 residues. Germline CDR1 and CDR2: SGDLS and YYNGEE. CDR3 protein: CASSVGTGEAPLHF. As DNA, the CDR3 is TGTGCCAGCAGCGTAGGTACGGGGGAGGCACCCCTCCACTTT.

The chain links TRBV28 to TRBJ1-4; no firm D call. Germline V gene data show CDR1 as MDHEN and CDR2 as SYDVKM. V gave up 6 bases and J gave up 8 bases, with 7 bases separating them. The CDR3 sequence is 11 residues long. CDR3 region: CASRAEEKLFF. CDR3 nucleotide sequence: TGTGCCAGCAGGGCGGAAGAAAAACTGTTTTTT.

The chain couples TRBV11-2 to TRBJ2-3; 8 bases line up with TRBD2. The CDR3 spans 17 residues. Germline trimming cut 0 bases from V and 3 bases from J; bases unmatched to any gene: 8. The germline CDR1 and CDR2 sequences are SGHAT and FQNNGV. The CDR3 loop is CASSLDGSGGGTDTQYF. CDR3 coding DNA: TGTGCCAGCAGCTTAGACGGAAGCGGGGGAGGGACAGATACGCAGTATTTT.

This clone has just a few counts. Here the CDR3 DNA reads TGTGCCAGCAGTTTTTTCAGGGGCAATCAGCCCCAGCATTTT. Its protein is CASSFFRGNQPQHF. The chain recombines TRBV5-6 with TRBJ1-5, with a tentative D call TRBD1 (5 bases). The ends were cut back, 5 bases at V and 2 bases at J, with 11 bases in the middle. The V gene's germline CDR1 is SGHDT and CDR2 YYEEEE. CDR3 size: 14 residues.